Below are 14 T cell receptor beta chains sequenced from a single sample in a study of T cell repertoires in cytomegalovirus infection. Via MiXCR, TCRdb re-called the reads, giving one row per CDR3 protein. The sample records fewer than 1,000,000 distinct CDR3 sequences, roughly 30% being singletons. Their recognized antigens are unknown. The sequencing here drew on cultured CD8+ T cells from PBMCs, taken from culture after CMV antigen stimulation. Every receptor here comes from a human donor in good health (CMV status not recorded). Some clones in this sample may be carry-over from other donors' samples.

This chain's CDR3 is CASSSVGGRGYTEAFF. CDR3 DNA: TGTGCCAGCAGCTCGGTGGGGGGCCGGGGGTACACTGAAGCTTTCTTT. The V call is TRBV7-9, the J call TRBJ1-1, with D perhaps TRBD1 (6 bases). The CDR3 is 16 amino acids. The V gene lost 4 bases and the J gene lost 3 bases, with 18 bases spanning the gap. Looked up from germline, CDR1 is SEHNR and CDR2 is FQNEAQ (reference sequence).

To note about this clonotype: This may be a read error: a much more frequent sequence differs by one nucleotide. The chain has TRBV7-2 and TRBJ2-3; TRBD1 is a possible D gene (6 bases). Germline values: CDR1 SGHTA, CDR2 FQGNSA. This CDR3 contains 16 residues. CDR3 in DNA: TGTGCCTGCAGCTTAAACAGGGTGACGATCACAGATACGCAGTATTTT. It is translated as CACSLNRVTITDTQYF.

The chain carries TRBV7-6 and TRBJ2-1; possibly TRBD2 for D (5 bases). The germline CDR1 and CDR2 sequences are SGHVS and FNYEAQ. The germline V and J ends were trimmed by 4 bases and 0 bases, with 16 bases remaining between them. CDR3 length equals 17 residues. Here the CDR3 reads CASSSGSGTSSYNEQFF. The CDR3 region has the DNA TGTGCCAGCAGCTCCGGGTCTGGAACTAGCTCCTACAATGAGCAGTTCTTC.

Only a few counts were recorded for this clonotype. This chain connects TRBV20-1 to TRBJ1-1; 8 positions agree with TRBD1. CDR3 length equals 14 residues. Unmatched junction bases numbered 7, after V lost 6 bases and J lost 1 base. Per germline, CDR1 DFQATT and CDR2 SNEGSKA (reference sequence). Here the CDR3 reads CSAYPTGGNTEAFF. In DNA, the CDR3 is TGCAGTGCCTACCCCACAGGGGGGAACACTGAAGCTTTCTTT.

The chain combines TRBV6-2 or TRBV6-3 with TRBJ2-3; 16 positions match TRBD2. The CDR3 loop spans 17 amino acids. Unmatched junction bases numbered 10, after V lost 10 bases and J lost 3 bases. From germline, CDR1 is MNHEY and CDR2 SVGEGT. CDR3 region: CATTGLAGGPGTDTQYF. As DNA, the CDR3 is TGTGCCACCACGGGACTAGCGGGGGGGCCAGGGACAGATACGCAGTATTTT.

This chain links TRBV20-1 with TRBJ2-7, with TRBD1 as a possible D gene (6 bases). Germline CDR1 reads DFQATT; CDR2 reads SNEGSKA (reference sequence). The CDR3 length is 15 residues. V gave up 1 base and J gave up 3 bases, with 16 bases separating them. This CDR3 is CSARVTGTPIYEQYF. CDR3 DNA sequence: TGCAGTGCTAGAGTCACCGGGACACCCATCTACGAGCAGTACTTC.

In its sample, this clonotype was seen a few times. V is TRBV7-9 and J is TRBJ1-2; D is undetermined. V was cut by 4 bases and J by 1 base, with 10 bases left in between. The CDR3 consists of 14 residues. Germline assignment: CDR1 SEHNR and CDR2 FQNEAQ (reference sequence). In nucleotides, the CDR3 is TGTGCCAGCAGCTCCCGTGGACTTAACTATGGCTACACCTTC. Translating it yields CASSSRGLNYGYTF.

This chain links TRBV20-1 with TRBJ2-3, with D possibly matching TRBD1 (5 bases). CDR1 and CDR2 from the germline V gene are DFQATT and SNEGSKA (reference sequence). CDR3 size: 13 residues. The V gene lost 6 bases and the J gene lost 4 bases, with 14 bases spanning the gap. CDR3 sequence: CSAWRDSPDTQYF. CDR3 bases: TGCAGTGCCTGGCGCGACAGCCCAGATACGCAGTATTTT.

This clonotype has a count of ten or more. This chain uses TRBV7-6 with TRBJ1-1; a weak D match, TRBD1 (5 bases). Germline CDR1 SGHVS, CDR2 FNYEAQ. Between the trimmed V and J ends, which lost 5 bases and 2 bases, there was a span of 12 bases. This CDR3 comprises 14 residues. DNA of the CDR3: TGTGCCAGCAGCGACTCCGGGGCCAACACTGAAGCTTTCTTT. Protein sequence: CASSDSGANTEAFF.

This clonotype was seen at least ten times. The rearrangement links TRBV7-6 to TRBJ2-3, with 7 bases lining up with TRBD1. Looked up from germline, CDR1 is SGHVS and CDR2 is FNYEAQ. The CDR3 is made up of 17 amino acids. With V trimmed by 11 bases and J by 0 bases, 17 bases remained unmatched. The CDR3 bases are TGTGCCGAAATCTTGAGACAGGGCTTTCCCAGCACAGATACGCAGTATTTT. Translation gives CAEILRQGFPSTDTQYF.

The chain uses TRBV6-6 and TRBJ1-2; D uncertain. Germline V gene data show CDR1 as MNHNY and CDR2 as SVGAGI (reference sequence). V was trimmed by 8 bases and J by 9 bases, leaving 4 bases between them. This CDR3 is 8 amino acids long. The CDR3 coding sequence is TGTGCCAGCGGGAGCTACACCTTC. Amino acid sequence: CASGSYTF.

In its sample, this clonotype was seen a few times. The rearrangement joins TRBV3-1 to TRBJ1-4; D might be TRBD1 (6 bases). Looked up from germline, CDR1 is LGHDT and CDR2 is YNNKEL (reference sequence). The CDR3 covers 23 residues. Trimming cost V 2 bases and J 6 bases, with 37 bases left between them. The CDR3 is CASSQTPRDTLFRRGFFDEKLFF. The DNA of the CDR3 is TGTGCCAGCAGCCAAACGCCCCGGGACACTCTCTTCAGGCGGGGTTTTTTTGATGAAAAACTGTTTTTT.

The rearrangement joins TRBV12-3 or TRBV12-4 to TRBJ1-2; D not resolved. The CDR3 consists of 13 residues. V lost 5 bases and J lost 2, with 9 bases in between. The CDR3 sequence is CASSKGFNYGYTF. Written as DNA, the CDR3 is TGTGCCAGCAGTAAAGGGTTCAACTATGGCTACACCTTC.

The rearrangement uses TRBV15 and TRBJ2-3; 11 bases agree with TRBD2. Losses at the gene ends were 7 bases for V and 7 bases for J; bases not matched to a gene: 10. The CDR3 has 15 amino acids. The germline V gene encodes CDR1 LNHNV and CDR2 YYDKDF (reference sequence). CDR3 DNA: TGTGCCACCACCATAACTAGCGGGGGCTTGTATACGCAGTATTTT. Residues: CATTITSGGLYTQYF.